The entry below describes one T cell receptor beta chain. As yet, its antigen is unknown. Specified time point: after neoadjuvant nivolumab, at surgical resection. PBMCs were not maintained or expanded in culture before analysis. The sample comes from a study of neoadjuvant anti-PD-1 for oral cavity cancer. Study context: Patients without progression got a fourth dose around day 43. Overall study findings and caveats: Each response group had just a few patients in TCR analyses.

V lost 0 bases to trimming and J lost 7 bases, with 6 bases between them. The CDR3 is 11 residues long. Germline loops: CDR1 DFQATT, CDR2 SNEGSKA (reference sequence). The protocol was immunoSEQ multiplex PCR, while the TCRdb copy is restricted to in-frame clones and leaves out a portion. The sample records more than 13,000 clones, approximately 70% being singletons. This receptor was obtained from a person aged 35-79 years with oral cavity squamous cell carcinoma. The chain links TRBV20-1 to TRBJ1-1, with D unclear. Here the sequenced sample was PBMCs, taken after nivolumab (anti-PD-1) treatment. The CDR3 region is CSARDLSEAFF. The DNA of the CDR3 is TGCAGTGCTAGAGATCTGAGTGAAGCTTTCTTT.